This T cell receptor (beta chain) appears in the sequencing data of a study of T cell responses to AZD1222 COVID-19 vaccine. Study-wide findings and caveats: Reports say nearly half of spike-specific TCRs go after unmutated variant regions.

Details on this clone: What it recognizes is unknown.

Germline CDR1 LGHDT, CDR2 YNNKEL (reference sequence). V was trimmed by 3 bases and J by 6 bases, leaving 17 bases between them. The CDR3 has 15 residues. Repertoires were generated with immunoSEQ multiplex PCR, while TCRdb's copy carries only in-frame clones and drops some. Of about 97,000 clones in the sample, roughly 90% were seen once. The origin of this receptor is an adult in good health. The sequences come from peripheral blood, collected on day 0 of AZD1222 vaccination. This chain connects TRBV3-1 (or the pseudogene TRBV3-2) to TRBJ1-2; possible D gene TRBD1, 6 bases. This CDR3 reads CASSHPRIGQNGYTF. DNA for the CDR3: TGTGCCAGCAGCCACCCCCGGATCGGACAGAATGGCTACACCTTC.